This T cell receptor beta chain is from a study of CD8 T cells in Susac syndrome. A quantity of roughly 0.5 to 1 ug RNA underwent reverse transcription using random hexamers. The authors amplified TCR beta CDR3 across 54 Vbeta and 13 Jbeta using immunoSEQ multiplex PCR. A single record per CDR3 protein comes from TCRdb applying MiXCR to the immunoSEQ multiplex PCR reads. The table lists 400,000 or so distinct CDR3 sequences, around 83% of them singletons, with roughly 0.1% in the top ten. TEMRA cells were FACS-enriched, while CD8+ and CD4+ T cells were negatively isolated. Germline lookup yields CDR1 MNHEY and CDR2 SMNVEV (reference sequence). CDR3 length: 13 amino acids. Trimming left V 3 bases short and J 3 bases short, with 9 bases between.

The clonotype was recovered from a human donor with multiple sclerosis. The chain uses TRBV27 and TRBJ2-7; D might be TRBD1 (5 bases). Sample: CD8+ T cells from PBMCs. CDR3 loop: CASSFDRFYEQYF. CDR3 in DNA: TGTGCCAGCAGTTTCGACAGATTCTACGAGCAGTACTTC.